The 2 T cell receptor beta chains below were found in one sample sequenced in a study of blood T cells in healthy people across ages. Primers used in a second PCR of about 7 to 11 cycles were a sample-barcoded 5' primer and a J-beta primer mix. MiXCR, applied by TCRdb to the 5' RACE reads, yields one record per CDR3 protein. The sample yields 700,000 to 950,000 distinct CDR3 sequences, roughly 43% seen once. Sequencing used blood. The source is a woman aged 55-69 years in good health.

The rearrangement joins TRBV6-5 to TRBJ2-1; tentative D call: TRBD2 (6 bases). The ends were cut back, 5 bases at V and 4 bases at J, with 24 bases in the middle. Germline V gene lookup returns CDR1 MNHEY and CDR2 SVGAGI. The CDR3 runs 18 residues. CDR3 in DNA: TGTGCCAGCAGTCACCGCTCGATGGGCCTAGCGAGATACAATGAGCAGTTCTTC. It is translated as CASSHRSMGLARYNEQFF.

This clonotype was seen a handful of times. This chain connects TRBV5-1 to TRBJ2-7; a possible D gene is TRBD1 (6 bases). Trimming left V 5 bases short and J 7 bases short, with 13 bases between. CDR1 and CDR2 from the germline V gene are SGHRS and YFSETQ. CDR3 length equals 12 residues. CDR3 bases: TGCGCCAGCAGGGACAGCCCGGGGGAGCAGTACTTC. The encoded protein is CASRDSPGEQYF.